Below, one T cell receptor (beta chain) is given with its context. What it binds is not known. The sample belongs to a study of T cell repertoires in cytomegalovirus infection. On the study more broadly: HLA-C-restricted CMV epitopes, recently identified, and well-studied HLA-B-restricted ones were used by the study. Public TCR beta signatures provided an indication of both CMV infection and a matching HLA type.

TCRdb ran MiXCR on the reads and lists one entry per CDR3 protein. This table has roughly 990,000 distinct CDR3 sequences, under 40% appearing once. Study-level findings and limits: Pooled public TCR beta family frequency picked out CMV carriers with the relevant HLA. CMV-specific HLA-C-restricted TCR beta clonotypes dominated the ex vivo response.

This clonotype originated in a human donor in good health (CMV status not recorded). Some clones in this sample may be carry-over from other donors' samples. The sample was cultured CD8+ T cells from PBMCs, taken from culture after CMV antigen stimulation.

The CDR3 region is CASSPHSKGELFF. The CDR3 DNA reads as TGTGCCAGCAGCCCCCACAGTAAAGGGGAGCTGTTTTTT. The chain links TRBV7-9 to TRBJ2-2; D is ambiguous. V lost 5 bases and J lost 8, with 12 bases in between. Germline values: CDR1 SEHNR, CDR2 FQNEAQ (reference sequence). This CDR3 spans 13 amino acids.